This T cell receptor beta chain was retrieved from a study of early T cells in non-severe SARS-CoV-2 infection. Looking at the study overall: The chains were unpaired, and the sequenced material was bulk RNA from unsorted whole blood.

The study, taken as a whole, reports: VDJdb-based annotation leaned toward anti-spike CD8 responses and missed private and CD4 specificities.

The TCR library protocol attached unique molecular identifiers to the individual cDNA molecules. TCRdb reprocessed the 5' RACE reads with MiXCR, giving one entry per CDR3 protein. The sample gives about 71,000 distinct CDR3 sequences, roughly an eighth of which show up once; roughly 13% is in the top ten. Note on this clonotype: Its antigen is as yet unknown.

This sequence was found in an adult who was a healthcare worker with PCR-confirmed SARS-CoV-2 infection or an uninfected control (not recorded which). Sequencing was done on a sample of whole blood.

CDR3 sequence reads: CASSPRPQETQYF. The CDR3 region has the DNA TGTGCCAGCAGTCCGAGGCCTCAAGAGACCCAGTACTTC. The chain combines TRBV28 with TRBJ2-5; unclear D gene. This CDR3 has 13 residues. Trimming removed 5 bases at V and 2 bases at J, with 9 bases between. Per germline, CDR1 MDHEN and CDR2 SYDVKM. The full variable domain, with the rest looked up from reference TRBV28 and TRBJ2-5, is DVKVTQSSRYLVKRTGEKVFLECVQDMDHENMFWYRQDPGLGLRLIYFSYDVKMKEKGDIPEGYSVSREKKERFSLILESASTNQTSMYLCASSPRPQETQYFGPGTRLLVL.